These 12 T cell receptor beta chains were sequenced from one sample in a study of T-cell memory formation after mild COVID-19. TCRdb analysed the 5' RACE reads with MiXCR anew, one entry per CDR3 protein. The table lists 350,000 or so distinct CDR3 sequences, roughly 13% of them singletons. The sample was PBMCs or a T cell subset sorted from them (not recorded which). The source of these receptors is a man aged 18 to 29 who had mild COVID-19 (a few samples of this study predate the infection). Cell type and time point are not known.

This clonotype was counted at least ten times. This chain connects TRBV2 to TRBJ2-7; no firm D call. Trimming stripped 0 bases from V and 0 bases from J, with 9 bases between. The CDR3 loop spans 15 amino acids. Germline V gives CDR1 SNHLY, CDR2 FYNNEI. The CDR3 here is CASSEAGFSSYEQYF. As DNA, the CDR3 is TGTGCCAGCAGTGAAGCAGGCTTTTCCTCCTACGAGCAGTACTTC.

The J gene is TRBJ2-7, the V gene TRBV7-9; D gene ambiguous. Germline values: CDR1 SEHNR, CDR2 FQNEAQ (reference sequence). The CDR3 spans 14 residues. Trimming took off 1 base at V and 2 bases at J, with 9 bases between the two ends. The CDR3 region is CASSLEGRAYEQYF. The CDR3 region has the DNA TGTGCCAGCAGCTTAGAGGGTAGGGCCTACGAGCAGTACTTC.

The chain employs TRBV28 and TRBJ2-3; 9 bases are a match to TRBD2. Germline CDR1 reads MDHEN; CDR2 reads SYDVKM. With 6 bases clipped from V and 6 bases from J, the junction kept 16 bases outside the gene matches. The CDR3 spans 17 residues. CDR3 loop: CASSARGTSSYVDTQYF. CDR3 DNA: TGTGCCAGCAGCGCACGAGGGACTAGCTCGTATGTGGATACGCAGTATTTT. The full variable domain, rest sourced from reference TRBV28 and TRBJ2-3, is DVKVTQSSRYLVKRTGEKVFLECVQDMDHENMFWYRQDPGLGLRLIYFSYDVKMKEKGDIPEGYSVSREKKERFSLILESASTNQTSMYLCASSARGTSSYVDTQYFGPGTRLTVL.

The chain carries TRBV20-1 and TRBJ1-6; D is unclear. Germline CDR1 is DFQATT and CDR2 is SNEGSKA (reference sequence). The CDR3 covers 13 residues. V lost 3 bases to trimming and J lost 7 bases, with 10 bases between them. In DNA, the CDR3 is TGCAGTGCTAGTGTTGGTCTCAATTCACCCCTCCACTTT. It yields the protein CSASVGLNSPLHF.

This clonotype was observed a handful of times. The chain employs TRBV7-6 and TRBJ2-7, with D perhaps matching TRBD2 (5 bases). The V and J ends lost 1 base and 3 bases respectively, with 10 bases between them. In germline, CDR1 is SGHVS, CDR2 FNYEAQ. The CDR3 covers 14 residues. CDR3 nucleotides: TGTGCCAGCAGCTTAGACCCGGAGGACTACGAGCAGTACTTC. Amino acid sequence: CASSLDPEDYEQYF.

This chain joins TRBV2 and TRBJ1-6, with TRBD1 matching over 8 bases. This CDR3 is built from 13 residues. The trim removed 8 bases at V and 10 bases at J, leaving 7 bases unmatched. Germline CDR1 is SNHLY and CDR2 is FYNNEI. This chain's CDR3 is CASGDRGESPLHF. DNA for the CDR3: TGTGCCAGCGGCGACAGGGGCGAATCACCCCTCCACTTT.

This clonotype was detected a few times. The chain is built from TRBV12-3 or TRBV12-4 and TRBJ1-1; unclear D gene. The CDR3 has 14 amino acids. V shed 3 bases and J shed 4 bases, with 12 bases lying between them. The CDR3 coding sequence is TGTGCCAGCAGTTTTTTGGGAAGGGCCACTGAAGCTTTCTTT. Translating gives CASSFLGRATEAFF.

This clonotype was detected a few times. The chain recombines TRBV4-2 with TRBJ1-1; weak D call: TRBD1 (6 bases). CDR3 length equals 12 residues. From germline, CDR1 is LGHNA and CDR2 YNFKEQ. Trimming cost V 4 bases and J 10 bases, with 13 bases left between them. CDR3 in amino acids: CASSPTGLGAFF. As DNA, the CDR3 is TGTGCCAGCAGCCCCACAGGGTTAGGAGCTTTCTTT.

This clonotype was seen at least ten times. V and J are TRBV12-3 or TRBV12-4 and TRBJ2-1, with TRBD2 matching over 10 bases. With V trimmed by 5 bases and J by 4 bases, 14 bases remained unmatched. This CDR3 has 18 amino acids. As DNA, the CDR3 is TGTGCCAGCAGTAACACCCCACTAGCGGGGCCACAATACAATGAGCAGTTCTTC. It translates to CASSNTPLAGPQYNEQFF.

This clonotype was observed a handful of times. The rearrangement joins TRBV2 to TRBJ1-1; D call uncertain. V was cut by 6 bases and J by 4 bases, with 15 bases left in between. CDR1 and CDR2 from the germline V gene are SNHLY and FYNNEI. The CDR3 length is 14 residues. The CDR3 sequence: CASRVGRPSTEAFF. CDR3 DNA sequence: TGTGCCAGCAGGGTTGGACGGCCGAGCACTGAAGCTTTCTTT.

The chain carries TRBV7-9 and TRBJ2-5, with 9 bases fitting TRBD2. There are 17 residues in the CDR3. CDR1 and CDR2 (germline): SEHNR, FQNEAQ (reference sequence). Germline trimming cut 4 bases from V and 1 base from J; bases unmatched to any gene: 10. The CDR3 coding sequence is TGTGCCAGCAGCTCGTATGTTGGCGGGAGGGCCCAAGAGACCCAGTACTTC. It encodes CASSSYVGGRAQETQYF.

This clonotype occurred a few times. V usage is TRBV21-1 and J usage is TRBJ2-7. TRBV21-1 is a documented pseudogene. This CDR3 is 14 amino acids long. CDR3 nucleotides: TGTGCCAGCAGCACAGGGGATGGTCCCTACGAGCAGTACGTC. This sequence encodes CASSTGDGPYEQYV.